These T cell receptor beta chains were read from a single sample in a study of monozygotic twins with cystic fibrosis. The repertoire was sequenced with immunoSEQ multiplex PCR; TCRdb's copy has only in-frame clones and lacks some. In the table there are over 30,000 clones, roughly three fifths of which are singletons. Material for sequencing was blood. These receptors all come from a girl aged 10-17 years with cystic fibrosis. CDR3s include the opening cysteine and the closing phenylalanine or tryptophan. D genes are given only for firm matches. The size field is filled for only some rows; it gives once, few, many or a size class.

J	size	D	V	CDR3	DNA
TRBJ1-5	few	NA	TRBV7-2	CASSFRGGQPQHF	TGTGCCAGCAGCTTCAGGGGTGGACAGCCCCAGCATTTT
TRBJ1-1	few	NA	TRBV18	CASSPQGNTEAFF	TGTGCCAGCTCACCACAGGGTAACACTGAAGCTTTCTTT
TRBJ1-1	NA	NA	TRBV14	CASSQAGATAFAFF	TGTGCCAGCAGCCAAGCTGGGGCCACAGCGTTCGCTTTCTTT
TRBJ2-7	NA	TRBD2	TRBV4-3	CASSQTSGGAVYEQYF	TGCGCCAGCAGCCAGACTAGCGGAGGGGCGGTATACGAGCAGTACTTC
TRBJ2-2	NA	TRBD2	TRBV9	CASSPTEGAGGLVGELFF	TGTGCCAGCAGCCCAACGGAGGGGGCGGGAGGGCTAGTCGGGGAGCTGTTTTTT
TRBJ1-2	NA	NA	TRBV19	CASSLKGRGYTF	TGTGCCAGTAGTTTGAAGGGGAGAGGCTACACCTTC
TRBJ2-1	NA	NA	TRBV11-2	CASSQEPTYEQFF	TGTGCCAGCAGCCAAGAACCGACTTATGAGCAGTTCTTC
TRBJ1-1	few	TRBD1	TRBV4-3	CASSQDGQGDTEAFF	TGCGCCAGCAGCCAAGATGGACAGGGGGACACTGAAGCTTTCTTT
TRBJ1-3	NA	NA	TRBV2	CASSVQGSGNTIYF	TGTGCCAGCAGTGTCCAAGGTTCTGGAAACACCATATATTTT
TRBJ1-2	NA	NA	TRBV7-9	CASRPNRNSYGYTF	TGTGCCAGCAGACCTAACAGAAACTCCTATGGCTACACCTTC
TRBJ1-2	NA	NA	TRBV7-2	CASSLGVEGYTF	TGTGCCAGCAGCTTAGGGGTGGAGGGCTACACCTTC
TRBJ2-1	NA	NA	TRBV4-1	CASSQTGLRGNEQFF	TGCGCCAGCAGCCAAACTGGGTTGAGAGGCAATGAGCAGTTCTTC
TRBJ2-1	NA	TRBD2	TRBV19	CASSISGTSGSYNEQFF	TGTGCCAGTAGTATATCCGGGACTAGCGGGAGCTACAATGAGCAGTTCTTC
TRBJ2-1	NA	TRBD2	TRBV9	CASSPPGGNNEQFF	TGTGCCAGCAGCCCCCCGGGGGGAAACAATGAGCAGTTCTTC
TRBJ2-5	once	NA	TRBV19	CASSIRDKREETQYF	TGTGCCAGTAGTATACGGGACAAAAGGGAGGAGACCCAGTACTTC
TRBJ1-1	few	NA	TRBV28	CASSAPVGAFF	TGTGCCAGCAGTGCACCCGTGGGGGCTTTCTTT
TRBJ1-2	NA	NA	TRBV7-9	CASSLNTVLYGYTF	TGTGCCAGCAGCCTTAATACAGTCCTCTATGGCTACACCTTC
TRBJ2-1	few	NA	TRBV7-6	CASSLVGGPNEQFF	TGTGCCAGCAGCTTAGTTGGCGGTCCGAATGAGCAGTTCTTC
TRBJ1-5	NA	NA	TRBV11-3	CASDSYQPQHF	TGTGCCAGCGACAGCTATCAGCCCCAGCATTTT
TRBJ1-2	NA	TRBD1	TRBV30	CAGLGRGHYGYTF	TGTGCCGGTCTTGGGAGGGGGCACTATGGCTACACCTTC
TRBJ2-7	few	TRBD2	TRBV5-3	CARSLVGREAPYEQYF	TGTGCCAGAAGCTTGGTTGGGCGGGAGGCACCTTACGAGCAGTACTTC
TRBJ1-1	few	NA	TRBV7-6	CASSPWGPNTEAFF	TGTGCCAGCAGCCCCTGGGGACCGAACACTGAAGCTTTCTTT
TRBJ2-7	NA	NA	TRBV5-6	CASSLGLYEQYF	TGTGCCAGCAGCTTGGGCCTCTACGAGCAGTACTTC
TRBJ1-2	NA	NA	TRBV19	CASHNRKANYGYTF	TGTGCCAGCCATAACCGGAAAGCTAACTATGGCTACACCTTC
TRBJ2-1	few	NA	TRBV5-6	CASSFQYEQFF	TGTGCCAGCAGCTTCCAATATGAGCAGTTCTTC
TRBJ2-1	NA	NA	TRBV7-9	CASSLGSGKQFF	TGTGCCAGCAGCTTAGGGAGCGGTAAGCAGTTCTTC
TRBJ2-7	NA	TRBD2	TRBV19	CASSISGASYEQYF	TGTGCCAGTAGTATTAGCGGGGCCTCCTACGAGCAGTACTTC
TRBJ2-2	NA	TRBD1	TRBV5-1	CASSPSTGSTGELFF	TGCGCCAGCAGCCCCTCGACAGGGAGCACCGGGGAGCTGTTTTTT
TRBJ2-6	NA	NA	TRBV30	CAWSLKDRLANVLTF	TGTGCCTGGAGCCTAAAGGACAGATTGGCCAACGTCCTGACTTTC
TRBJ2-1	few	NA	TRBV6-6	CALYRSTENEQFF	TGTGCCCTATACAGAAGCACTGAGAATGAGCAGTTCTTC
TRBJ2-1	NA	NA	TRBV7-9	CASSLKTLTSSYNEQFF	TGTGCCAGCAGCTTAAAAACTCTAACCTCTTCCTACAATGAGCAGTTCTTC
TRBJ2-5	NA	NA	TRBV5-4	CASSLVPLVGTSETQYF	TGTGCCAGCAGCTTGGTGCCCTTAGTGGGGACGTCGGAGACCCAGTACTTC
TRBJ2-3	NA	NA	TRBV2	CASSLQGSSDTQYF	TGTGCCAGCAGTCTCCAGGGTTCGTCAGATACGCAGTATTTT
TRBJ2-6	NA	NA	TRBV18	CASSPPLGGAGANVLTF	TGTGCCAGCTCACCACCGTTAGGGGGAGCTGGGGCCAACGTCCTGACTTTC